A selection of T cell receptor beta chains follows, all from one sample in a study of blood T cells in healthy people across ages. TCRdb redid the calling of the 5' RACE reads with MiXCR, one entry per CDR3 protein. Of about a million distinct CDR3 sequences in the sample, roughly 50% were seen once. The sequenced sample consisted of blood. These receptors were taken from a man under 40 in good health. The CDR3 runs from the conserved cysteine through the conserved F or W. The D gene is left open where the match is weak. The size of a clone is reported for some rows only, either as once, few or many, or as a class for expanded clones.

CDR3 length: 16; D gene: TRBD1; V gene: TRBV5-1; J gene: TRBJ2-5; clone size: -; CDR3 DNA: TGCGCCAGCAACTTGGGGCCGGGACAGGGCAAAGAGACCCAGTACTTC; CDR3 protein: CASNLGPGQGKETQYF
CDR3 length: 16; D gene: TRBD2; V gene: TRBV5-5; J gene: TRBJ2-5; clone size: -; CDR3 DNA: TGTGCCAGCGGCCTACGCGGGACTAGCGCCCAAGAGACCCAGTACTTC; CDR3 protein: CASGLRGTSAQETQYF
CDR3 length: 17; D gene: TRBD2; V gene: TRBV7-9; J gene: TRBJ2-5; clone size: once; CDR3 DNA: TGTGCCAGCAGCTTTCCGACTAGCGGGGGCCTCGGCCATGAGCAGTACTTC; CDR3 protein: CASSFPTSGGLGHEQYF
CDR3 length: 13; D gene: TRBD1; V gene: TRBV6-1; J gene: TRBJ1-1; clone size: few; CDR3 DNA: TGTGCCAGCAGTGCCGCCCGGGACAGTGAAGCTTTCTTT; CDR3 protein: CASSAARDSEAFF
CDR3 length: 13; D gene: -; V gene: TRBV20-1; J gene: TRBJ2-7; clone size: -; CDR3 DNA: TGCAGTGCTGCAGGACAGCGCCCCTACGAGCAGTACTTC; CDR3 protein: CSAAGQRPYEQYF
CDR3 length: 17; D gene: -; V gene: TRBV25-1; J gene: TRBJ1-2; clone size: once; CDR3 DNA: TGTGCCAGCAGTGGACAGCTCTTGGGGGGATATGGCTATGGCTACACCTTC; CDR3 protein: CASSGQLLGGYGYGYTF
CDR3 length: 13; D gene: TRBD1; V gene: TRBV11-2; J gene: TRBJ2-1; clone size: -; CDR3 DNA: TGTGCCAGCAGGGAACGGGGACAGGTGGAACAGTTCTTC; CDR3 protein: CASRERGQVEQFF
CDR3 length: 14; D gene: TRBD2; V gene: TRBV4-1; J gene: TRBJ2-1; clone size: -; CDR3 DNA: TGCGCCAGCAGCCAAGTATTAGCGGGGGTTGAGCAGTTCTTC; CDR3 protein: CASSQVLAGVEQFF
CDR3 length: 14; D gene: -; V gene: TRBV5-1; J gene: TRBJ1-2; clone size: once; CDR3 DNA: TGCGCCAGCAGCTTGGAGCCGGGGAACTATGGCTACACCTTC; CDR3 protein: CASSLEPGNYGYTF
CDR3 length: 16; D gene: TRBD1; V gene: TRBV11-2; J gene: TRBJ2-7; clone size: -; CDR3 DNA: TGTGCCAGCAGCTCGACCCCCGGGACAGCTGCCTACGAGCAGTACTTC; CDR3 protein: CASSSTPGTAAYEQYF
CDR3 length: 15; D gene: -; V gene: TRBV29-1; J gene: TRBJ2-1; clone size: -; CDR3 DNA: TGCAGCGTTGAAGTGGGGGAAACCTCCTACAATGAGCAGTTCTTC; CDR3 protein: CSVEVGETSYNEQFF
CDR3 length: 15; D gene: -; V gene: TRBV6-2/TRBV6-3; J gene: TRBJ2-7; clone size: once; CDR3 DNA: TGTGCCAGCAGTTACGAGTCGAGCGCCGCCTGCGAGCAGTACTTC; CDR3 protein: CASSYESSAACEQYF
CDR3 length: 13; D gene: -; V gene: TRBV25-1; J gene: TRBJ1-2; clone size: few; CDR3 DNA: TGTGCCAGCAGTGTCGGCGGGGATTGGGGCTACACCTTC; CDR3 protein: CASSVGGDWGYTF
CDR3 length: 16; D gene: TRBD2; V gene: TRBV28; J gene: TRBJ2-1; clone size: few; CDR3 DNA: TGTGCCAGCAGTTACCCACTAGCGGGGGAGAACAATGAGCAGTTCTTC; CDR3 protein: CASSYPLAGENNEQFF
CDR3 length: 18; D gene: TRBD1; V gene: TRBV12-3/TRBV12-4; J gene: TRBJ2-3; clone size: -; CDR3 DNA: TGTGCCAGCAGACTGGGGGGGGGACAGGGGACATCCACAGATACGCAGTATTTT; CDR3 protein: CASRLGGGQGTSTDTQYF
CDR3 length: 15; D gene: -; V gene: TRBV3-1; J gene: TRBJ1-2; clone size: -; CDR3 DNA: TGTGCCGGCAGCCAATTAGCTACTACTAACTATGGCTACACCTTC; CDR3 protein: CAGSQLATTNYGYTF
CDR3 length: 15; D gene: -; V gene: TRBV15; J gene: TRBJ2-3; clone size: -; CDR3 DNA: TGTGCCACCAGCAGAGATATTAGTAGGGCAGGAACGCAGTATTTT; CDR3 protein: CATSRDISRAGTQYF
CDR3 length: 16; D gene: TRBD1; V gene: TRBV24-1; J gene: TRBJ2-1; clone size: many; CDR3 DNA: TGTGCCACCAGTGACCAGGGGCGACAGGGAATCAATGAGCAGTTCTTC; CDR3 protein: CATSDQGRQGINEQFF
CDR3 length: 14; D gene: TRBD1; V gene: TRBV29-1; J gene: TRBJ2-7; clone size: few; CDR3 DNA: TGCAGCGTTGAAGTCCGGGACAGGGCCTACGAGCAGTACTTC; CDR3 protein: CSVEVRDRAYEQYF
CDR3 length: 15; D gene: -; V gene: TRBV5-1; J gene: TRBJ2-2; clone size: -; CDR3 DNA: TGCGCCAGCAGCTTGGAATCAGGGAAGGGCGGGGAGCTGTTTTTT; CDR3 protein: CASSLESGKGGELFF
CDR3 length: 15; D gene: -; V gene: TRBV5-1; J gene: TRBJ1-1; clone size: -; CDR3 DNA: TGCGCCAGCAGTTCACAGAGTTATATGAACACTGAAGCTTTCTTT; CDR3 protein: CASSSQSYMNTEAFF
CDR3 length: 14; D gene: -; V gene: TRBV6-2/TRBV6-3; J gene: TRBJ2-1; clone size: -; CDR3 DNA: TGTGCCAGCAGTTACGTTTTGACCCTAAATGAGCAGTTCTTC; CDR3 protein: CASSYVLTLNEQFF
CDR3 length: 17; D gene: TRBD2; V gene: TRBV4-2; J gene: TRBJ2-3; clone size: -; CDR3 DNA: TGTGCCAGCAGCCAAGGAGAGCGGGGGGCTGGAACAGATACGCAGTATTTT; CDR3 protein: CASSQGERGAGTDTQYF
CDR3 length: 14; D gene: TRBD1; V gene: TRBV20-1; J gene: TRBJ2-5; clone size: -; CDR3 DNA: TGCAGTGCTCTAGGGACAGGGGTAGCGGAGACCCAGTACTTC; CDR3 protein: CSALGTGVAETQYF
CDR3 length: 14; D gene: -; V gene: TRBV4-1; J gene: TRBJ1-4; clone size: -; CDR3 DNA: TGCGCCAGCAGCCAAGGACAGACTAATGAAAAACTGTTTTTT; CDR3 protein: CASSQGQTNEKLFF
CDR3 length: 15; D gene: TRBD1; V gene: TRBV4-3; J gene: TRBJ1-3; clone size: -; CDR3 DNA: TGCGCCAGCAGCCGGGACAGCGTCTCTGGAAACACCATATATTTT; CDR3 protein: CASSRDSVSGNTIYF
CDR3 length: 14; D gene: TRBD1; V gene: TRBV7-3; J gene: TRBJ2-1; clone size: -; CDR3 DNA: TGTGCCAGCAGCTCGGGACAGGCCCACAATGAGCAGTTCTTC; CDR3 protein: CASSSGQAHNEQFF
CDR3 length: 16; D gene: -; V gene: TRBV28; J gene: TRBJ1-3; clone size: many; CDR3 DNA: TGTGCCAGCAGTCTACCGACCATGTACTCTGGAAACACCATATATTTT; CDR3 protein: CASSLPTMYSGNTIYF
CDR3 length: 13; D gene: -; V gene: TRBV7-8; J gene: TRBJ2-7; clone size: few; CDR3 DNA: TGTGCCAGCAGCTCTCCGGTTGTACAGTGGCAGTACTTC; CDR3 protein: CASSSPVVQWQYF
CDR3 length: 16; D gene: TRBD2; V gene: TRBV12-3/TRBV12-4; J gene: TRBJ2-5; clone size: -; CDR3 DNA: TGTGCCAGCAGTTTTGCGACTAGCGGGGGAGTCGAGACCCAGTACTTC; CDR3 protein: CASSFATSGGVETQYF
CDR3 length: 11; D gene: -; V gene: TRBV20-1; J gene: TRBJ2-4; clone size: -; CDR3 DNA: TGCAGTGCCGCGGGGCCCAATGAGCAGTACTTC; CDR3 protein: CSAAGPNEQYF
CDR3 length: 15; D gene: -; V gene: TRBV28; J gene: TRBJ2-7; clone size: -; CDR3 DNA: TGTGCCAGCATTCAAGGAAGCCAGGGGTTTTACGAGCAGTACTTC; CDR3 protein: CASIQGSQGFYEQYF
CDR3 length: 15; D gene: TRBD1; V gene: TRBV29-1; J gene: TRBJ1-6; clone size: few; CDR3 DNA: TGCAGCGTCCAAGGGACAGGGGGCATCGATTCACCCCTCCACTTT; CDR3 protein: CSVQGTGGIDSPLHF
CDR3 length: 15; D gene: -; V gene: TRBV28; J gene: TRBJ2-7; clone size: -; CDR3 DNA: TGTGCCAGCAGTCCTTCGGCGGCCATCTCCTACGAGCAGTACTTC; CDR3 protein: CASSPSAAISYEQYF
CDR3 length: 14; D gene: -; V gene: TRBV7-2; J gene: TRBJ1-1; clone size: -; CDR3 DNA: TGTGCCAGCAGCTTAGCTCTGGATAACACTGAAGCTTTCTTT; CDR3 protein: CASSLALDNTEAFF
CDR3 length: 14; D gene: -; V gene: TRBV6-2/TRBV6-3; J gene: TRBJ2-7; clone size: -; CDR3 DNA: TGTGCCAGCAGTTACTTACGGAGCTCCTACGAGCAGTACTTC; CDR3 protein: CASSYLRSSYEQYF
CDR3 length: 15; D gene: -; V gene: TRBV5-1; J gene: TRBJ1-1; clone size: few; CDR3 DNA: TGCGCCAGCAGCCGCGGCGGGGTCAAGAACACTGAAGCTTTCTTT; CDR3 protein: CASSRGGVKNTEAFF
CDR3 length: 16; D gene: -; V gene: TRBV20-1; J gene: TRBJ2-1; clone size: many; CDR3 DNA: TGCAGTGCTAGAGATCTCCAGGGGGGGGCTGGCAATGAGCAGTTCTTC; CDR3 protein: CSARDLQGGAGNEQFF
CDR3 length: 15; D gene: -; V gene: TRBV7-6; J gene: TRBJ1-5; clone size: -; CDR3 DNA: TGTGCCAGCAGCAGTGGGACCGACCTCAATCAGCCCCAGCATTTT; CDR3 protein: CASSSGTDLNQPQHF
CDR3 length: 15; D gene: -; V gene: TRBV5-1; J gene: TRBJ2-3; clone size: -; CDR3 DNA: TGCGCCAGCAGCTTAGGGACGGTTCGTTCGGATACGCAGTATTTT; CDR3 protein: CASSLGTVRSDTQYF
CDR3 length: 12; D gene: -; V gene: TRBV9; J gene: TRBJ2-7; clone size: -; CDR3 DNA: TGTGCCAGCAGCGGGCCTAGAGACGAGCAGTACTTC; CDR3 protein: CASSGPRDEQYF